The clone carrying this T cell receptor (beta chain) was counted a few times. Its antigen is not identified. This entry belongs to a study of cytotoxic CD8 clonotypes in ibrutinib-treated CLL. The table came from immunoSEQ multiplex PCR; TCRdb's copy has only in-frame clones and leaves some out. The table has some 27,000 clones, less than 60% seen once. The CDR3 runs 13 residues. Looked up from germline, CDR1 is SGHRS and CDR2 is YFSETQ. Trimming cost V 3 bases and J 3 bases, with 10 bases left between them. Study-level results: Whereas clonality rose at ibrutinib response, it declined toward baseline at progression.

This material consisted of PBMCs, taken before ibrutinib treatment. The clonotype comes from a human donor with chronic lymphocytic leukemia. The chain is built from TRBV5-1 and TRBJ2-7, with D possibly TRBD1 on 5 matching bases. CDR3 amino acids: CASSSLQGYEQYF. The CDR3 DNA is TGCGCCAGCAGCTCCCTCCAGGGCTACGAGCAGTACTTC.